These T cell receptor beta chains were read from a single sample in a study of blood T cells in healthy people across ages. TCRdb called the 5' RACE reads again in MiXCR, with one record for every CDR3 protein. The table has about 970,000 distinct CDR3 sequences, roughly 51% seen once. What was sequenced was blood. These receptors came from a woman in her fifties or sixties in good health. The CDR3 runs from the conserved cysteine through the conserved F or W. A D gene is named only where the DNA matches it firmly. Part of the rows lack a size; the others show once, few, many or a class for expanded clones.

TRBJ2-3,TRBV20-1,-,TRBD1,CSAAGTGGTDTQYF,TGCAGTGCTGCCGGGACAGGGGGCACAGATACGCAGTATTTT
TRBJ2-4,TRBV2,-,-,CASKQGADIQYF,TGTGCCAGCAAGCAGGGAGCGGACATTCAGTACTTC
TRBJ2-1,TRBV20-1,-,TRBD2,CSVESGTSAYNEQFF,TGCAGTGTGGAGTCCGGGACTAGCGCCTACAATGAGCAGTTCTTC
TRBJ2-7,TRBV4-2,-,-,CASSQDFSSYNEQYF,TGTGCCAGCAGCCAAGATTTTAGCTCCTACAATGAGCAGTACTTC
TRBJ2-1,TRBV7-9,-,-,CASSFTAHNEQFF,TGTGCCAGCAGCTTCACGGCCCACAATGAGCAGTTCTTC
TRBJ1-1,TRBV18,-,-,CASSPNPPGGYTEAFF,TGTGCCAGCTCACCTAATCCCCCGGGGGGGTACACTGAAGCTTTCTTT
TRBJ1-2,TRBV24-1,-,-,CATSERTAPYGYTF,TGTGCCACCAGTGAGAGGACAGCCCCGTATGGCTACACCTTC
TRBJ2-5,TRBV5-6,few,-,CASSLDFRRQETQYF,TGTGCCAGCAGCTTGGATTTCCGTCGCCAAGAGACCCAGTACTTC
TRBJ1-2,TRBV4-2,-,-,CASSQGIVRTVEYGYTF,TGTGCCAGCAGCCAGGGAATTGTACGGACAGTAGAATATGGCTACACCTTC
TRBJ2-3,TRBV9,-,-,CASSSRRTLDTQYF,TGTGCCAGCAGCTCGAGACGCACTCTAGATACGCAGTATTTT
TRBJ2-7,TRBV29-1,-,-,CSVVTGFHEQYF,TGCAGCGTTGTAACAGGATTCCACGAGCAGTACTTC
TRBJ2-7,TRBV20-1,-,TRBD2,CSASSLADEQYF,TGCAGTGCTAGCTCGCTAGCGGACGAGCAGTACTTC
TRBJ2-3,TRBV12-5,-,-,CASGNALTARQYF,TGTGCTAGTGGTAACGCCTTGACAGCTCGGCAGTATTTT
TRBJ2-7,TRBV6-6,-,-,CASEKGQSKRGEQYF,TGTGCCAGCGAGAAGGGGCAGTCCAAAAGGGGCGAGCAGTACTTC
TRBJ2-1,TRBV20-1,once,TRBD2,CSARNYQAGGPNEQFF,TGCAGTGCTAGAAACTACCAAGCGGGAGGGCCCAATGAGCAGTTCTTC
TRBJ2-7,TRBV2,-,TRBD2,CASRGRTSGPYEQYF,TGTGCCAGCAGGGGAAGGACTAGCGGACCCTACGAGCAGTACTTC
TRBJ2-2,TRBV5-6,-,-,CASSFRQTNTGELFF,TGTGCCAGCAGCTTCCGACAGACGAACACCGGGGAGCTGTTTTTT
TRBJ2-5,TRBV4-3,-,-,CASSQDRTNEQYF,TGCGCCAGCAGCCAAGATCGAACCAATGAGCAGTACTTC
TRBJ2-1,TRBV20-1,-,TRBD2,CSASAGLAGDNEQFF,TGCAGTGCTAGCGCGGGACTAGCGGGAGACAATGAGCAGTTCTTC
TRBJ1-1,TRBV7-9,-,-,CASSVIRDGEAFF,TGTGCCAGCAGCGTAATCAGGGACGGTGAAGCTTTCTTT
TRBJ1-5,TRBV10-3,-,-,CAISDLGHQPQHF,TGTGCCATCAGTGATTTGGGACATCAGCCCCAGCATTTT
TRBJ1-4,TRBV20-1,-,-,CSAREVETNEKLFF,TGCAGTGCTAGAGAGGTGGAAACTAATGAAAAACTGTTTTTT
TRBJ1-4,TRBV27,-,-,CASSLSGTTNEKLFF,TGTGCCAGCAGTTTATCCGGGACAACCAATGAAAAACTGTTTTTT
TRBJ2-7,TRBV20-1,few,TRBD2,CSAKLTSGAYEQYF,TGCAGTGCTAAATTGACTAGCGGAGCATACGAGCAGTACTTC
TRBJ2-5,TRBV28,-,TRBD2,CASKGGGWRNEQYF,TGTGCCAGCAAGGGCGGGGGGTGGCGCAATGAGCAGTACTTC
TRBJ2-1,TRBV13,-,-,CASSRGGQFF,TGTGCCAGCAGCAGGGGCGGGCAGTTCTTC
TRBJ2-3,TRBV28,few,-,CASSATGITDTQYF,TGTGCCAGCAGTGCCACGGGAATCACAGATACGCAGTATTTT
TRBJ2-4,TRBV5-1,-,-,CASSGGESLSKNIQYF,TGCGCCAGCAGCGGCGGGGAGAGCCTTTCCAAAAACATTCAGTACTTC
TRBJ1-1,TRBV10-3,-,-,CAISEWLMGPNTEAFF,TGTGCCATCAGTGAGTGGTTGATGGGGCCAAACACTGAAGCTTTCTTT
TRBJ2-2,TRBV19,-,TRBD1,CASSWGTGHTGELFF,TGTGCCAGTAGTTGGGGGACAGGGCACACCGGGGAGCTGTTTTTT
TRBJ1-2,TRBV4-2,few,-,CASSQEQDPLYGYTF,TGTGCCAGCAGCCAAGAGCAGGACCCCCTCTATGGCTACACCTTC
TRBJ1-2,TRBV15,-,TRBD1,CATHPGAGGYGYTF,TGTGCCACTCACCCCGGAGCAGGGGGCTATGGCTACACCTTC
TRBJ1-5,TRBV28,-,TRBD1,CASSRYRGGHSNQPQHF,TGTGCCAGCAGCCGGTACAGGGGTGGGCATAGCAATCAGCCCCAGCATTTT
TRBJ2-7,TRBV4-1,-,TRBD2,CASSQRSGSNEQYF,TGCGCCAGCAGCCAACGGAGCGGGAGCAACGAGCAGTACTTC
TRBJ2-1,TRBV4-1,few,TRBD1,CASSQRDREGNEQFF,TGCGCCAGCAGCCAGAGGGACAGGGAAGGGAATGAGCAGTTCTTC
TRBJ2-3,TRBV5-4,few,-,CASRVGGGAADTQYF,TGTGCCAGCAGGGTAGGGGGGGGCGCGGCAGATACGCAGTATTTT
TRBJ1-1,TRBV6-5,-,TRBD1,CASSTTGFSTEAFF,TGTGCCAGCAGTACGACAGGGTTTAGCACTGAAGCTTTCTTT
TRBJ1-2,TRBV4-1,-,-,CASSQDSLARGYTF,TGCGCCAGCAGCCAAGATAGCCTTGCGCGGGGCTACACCTTC
TRBJ2-3,TRBV14,few,-,CASSQGWGQSADTQYF,TGTGCCAGCAGCCAAGGATGGGGTCAGAGCGCAGATACGCAGTATTTT
TRBJ2-1,TRBV5-1,few,-,CASSLAAGEQFF,TGCGCCAGCAGCTTGGCAGCGGGTGAGCAGTTCTTC
TRBJ1-2,TRBV5-6,-,TRBD1,CASSLGTDILYGYTF,TGTGCCAGCAGCTTAGGGACAGATATACTTTATGGCTACACCTTC
TRBJ2-1,TRBV7-6,-,-,CASSLAAYEQFF,TGTGCCAGCAGCTTAGCCGCCTACGAGCAGTTCTTC
TRBJ1-2,TRBV20-1,-,-,CSAKAGTDYGYTF,TGCAGTGCGAAAGCGGGGACGGACTATGGCTACACCTTC
TRBJ2-5,TRBV29-1,-,TRBD2,CRAGGGSTETQYF,TGCCGCGCGGGGGGCGGGAGTACAGAGACCCAGTACTTC
TRBJ2-3,TRBV6-1,-,TRBD1,CASIRDRGRSTDTQYF,TGTGCCAGTATCCGGGACAGGGGGCGGAGTACAGATACGCAGTATTTT
TRBJ2-7,TRBV9,-,-,CASSVGAGTYEQYF,TGTGCCAGCAGCGTCGGAGCGGGTACCTACGAGCAGTACTTC
TRBJ2-4,TRBV29-1,-,-,CSVQPQAKNIQYF,TGCAGCGTTCAACCACAAGCCAAAAACATTCAGTACTTC
TRBJ2-6,TRBV12-3/TRBV12-4,-,-,CASRGFGNSGANVLTF,TGTGCCAGCAGGGGATTTGGGAACTCTGGGGCCAACGTCCTGACTTTC
TRBJ2-7,TRBV11-2,-,-,CASSLDPGNEQYF,TGTGCCAGCAGCTTAGACCCCGGGAACGAGCAGTACTTC
TRBJ2-7,TRBV28,-,TRBD2,CASSEREYEQYF,TGTGCCAGCAGTGAGCGGGAATACGAGCAGTACTTC
TRBJ2-1,TRBV5-1,-,TRBD1,CASSLRDRVDEQFF,TGCGCCAGCAGCTTGCGAGACAGGGTTGATGAGCAGTTCTTC
TRBJ2-3,TRBV4-2,-,-,CASSQERAGLRHTQYF,TGTGCCAGCAGCCAAGAGCGGGCGGGATTACGCCATACGCAGTATTTT
TRBJ2-3,TRBV4-2,-,TRBD2,CASSQVVGGPRADTQYF,TGTGCCAGCAGCCAAGTGGTGGGAGGGCCGAGAGCAGATACGCAGTATTTT
TRBJ1-1,TRBV3-1,-,-,CASSQLRTGPVMNTEAFF,TGTGCCAGCAGCCAACTCAGAACAGGACCCGTCATGAACACTGAAGCTTTCTTT
TRBJ2-7,TRBV20-1,once,TRBD2,CSAEGLAGFLGEQYF,TGCAGTGCCGAGGGCCTAGCGGGATTCCTCGGGGAGCAGTACTTC
TRBJ2-5,TRBV28,-,-,CASSVEGGETQYF,TGTGCCAGCAGTGTGGAAGGAGGAGAGACCCAGTACTTC